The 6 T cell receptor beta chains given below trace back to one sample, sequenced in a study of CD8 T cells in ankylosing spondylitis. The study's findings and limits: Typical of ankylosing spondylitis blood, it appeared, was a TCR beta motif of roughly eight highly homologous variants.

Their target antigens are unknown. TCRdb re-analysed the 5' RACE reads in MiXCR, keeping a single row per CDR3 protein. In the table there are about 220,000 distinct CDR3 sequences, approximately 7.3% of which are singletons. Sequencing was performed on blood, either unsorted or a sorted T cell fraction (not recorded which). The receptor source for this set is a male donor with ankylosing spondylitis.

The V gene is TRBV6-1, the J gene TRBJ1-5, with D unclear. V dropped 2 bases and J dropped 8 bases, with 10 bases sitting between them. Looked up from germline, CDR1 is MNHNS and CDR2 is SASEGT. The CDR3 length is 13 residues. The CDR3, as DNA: TGTGCCAGCAGTGAATATAGGCGAGAGCCCCAGCATTTT. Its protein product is CASSEYRREPQHF.

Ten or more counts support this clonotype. For the CDR3, the DNA is TGCAGTGCCCCCGGGACTTATACGACAGATACGCAGTATTTT. Residues: CSAPGTYTTDTQYF. The V and J genes are TRBV20-1 and TRBJ2-3; D might be TRBD2 (6 bases). V was shortened by 6 bases and J by 3 bases, with 16 bases between the two germline ends. CDR1 is DFQATT, CDR2 SNEGSKA, per germline (reference sequence). The CDR3 sequence is 14 residues long.

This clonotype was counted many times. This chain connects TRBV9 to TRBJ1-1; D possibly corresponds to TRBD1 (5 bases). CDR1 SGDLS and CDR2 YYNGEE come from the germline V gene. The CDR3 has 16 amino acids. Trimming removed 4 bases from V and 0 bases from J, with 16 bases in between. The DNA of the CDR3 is TGTGCCAGCAGCTCAGGTGGGGCGCCAATGAACACTGAAGCTTTCTTT. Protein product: CASSSGGAPMNTEAFF.

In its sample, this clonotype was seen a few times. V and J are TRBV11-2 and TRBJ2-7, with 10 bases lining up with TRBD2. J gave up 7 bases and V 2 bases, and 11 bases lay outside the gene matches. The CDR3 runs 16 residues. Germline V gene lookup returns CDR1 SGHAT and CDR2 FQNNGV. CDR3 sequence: CASSLKASGSSWEQYF. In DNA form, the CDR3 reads TGTGCCAGCAGCTTAAAAGCTAGCGGGAGTTCATGGGAGCAGTACTTC. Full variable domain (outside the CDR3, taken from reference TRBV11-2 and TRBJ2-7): EAGVAQSPRYKIIEKRQSVAFWCNPISGHATLYWYQQILGQGPKLLIQFQNNGVVDDSQLPKDRFSAERLKGVDSTLKIQPAKLEDSAVYLCASSLKASGSSWEQYFGPGTRLTVT.

The CDR3 loop reads CASSQAAYNSPLHF. The CDR3, as DNA: TGTGCCAGCTCACAGGCCGCCTATAATTCACCCCTCCACTTT. The genes are TRBV18 and TRBJ1-6, with D hard to call. V dropped 4 bases and J dropped 2 bases, with 6 bases sitting between them. Germline V CDR1 and CDR2: KGHSH, LQKENI. This CDR3 comprises 14 residues. The full variable domain, with the rest looked up from reference TRBV18 and TRBJ1-6, is NAGVMQNPRHLVRRRGQEARLRCSPMKGHSHVYWYRQLPEEGLKFMVYLQKENIIDESGMPKERFSAEFPKEGPSILRIQQVVRGDSAAYFCASSQAAYNSPLHFGNGTRLTVT.

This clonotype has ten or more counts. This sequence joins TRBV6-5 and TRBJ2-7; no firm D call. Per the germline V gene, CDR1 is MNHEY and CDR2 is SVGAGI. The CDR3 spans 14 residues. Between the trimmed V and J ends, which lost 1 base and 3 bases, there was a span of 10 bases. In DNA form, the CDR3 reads TGTGCCAGCAGTTACTTTAAAAAGGGCTACGAGCAGTACTTC. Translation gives CASSYFKKGYEQYF.